This TCR beta chain was sequenced in a study of T cells in Graves' hyperthyroidism and ophthalmopathy (dated by TCRdb to the late 2010s). For the study in its entirety: Peripheral blood was sampled at the time of initial diagnosis, prior to any treatment. After sampling, hyperthyroidism patients received methimazole starting at 30 mg daily, and ophthalmopathy patients received high-dose intravenous methylprednisolone. The paper reports TCR Vbeta CDR3 sequencing of 130 to 150 peripheral blood samples: some 41 ophthalmopathy, fewer than 80 hyperthyroidism and approximately 17 progressor patients. The approximately 90 discovery patients were divided at random into training and test sets in a 7:3 ratio. In addition, the study compared T-cell repertoires in thyroid tissue and in blood from several Graves' hyperthyroidism patients. Prospective prediction of ophthalmopathy was tested in an independent validation cohort consisting of roughly 19 hyperthyroidism patients and around 16 patients who later progressed to ophthalmopathy. A discovery cohort of about 95 patients, roughly 40 with Graves' ophthalmopathy and about 58 with stable Graves' hyperthyroidism, was used to find distinguishing TCR V-J signatures. Study-wide conclusions, independent of this receptor: Ophthalmopathy was separated from stable hyperthyroidism by a 13 V-J signature model, with around 90% sensitivity and approximately 81% specificity obtained in cross-validation and 80%/75% obtained in testing. Blood samples also contained most of the expanded thyroid clonotypes (frequency above 0.001), which suggests that blood repertoires may reflect thyroid immune responses. No statistical method was used to fix the sample size in advance, and group allocation was not hidden from the investigators. In validation, the model predicted progression to ophthalmopathy a median of approximately 6.6 months before onset, with 70% to 71% sensitivity and just under 75% specificity.

The CDR3 runs 15 residues from the cysteine to the phenylalanine. Only CDR3 DNA remains: 45 bases, in frame from the first base. V loses 2 bases of germline sequence and J loses 2 bases, and the interval between the two ends is 12 bases. Sequences MNHNY (CDR1) and SVGAGI (CDR2) are obtained from the germline V gene (reference sequence). Hyperthyroidism patients were aged 18 to 65 years and newly diagnosed, with disease duration of less than 2 months. Exclusion was applied to patients with uncontrolled infections, other autoimmune diseases, pregnancy or lactation. Diagnoses relied on clinical symptoms, serum thyroxine and TRAb, thyroid ultrasound and orbital computed tomography. Blood from progressor patients was collected at the time of first diagnosis with hyperthyroidism, before any ophthalmopathy symptoms had appeared. Ficoll-Paque density gradient centrifugation was used to isolate PBMCs from around 9.1 ml of fresh peripheral blood. Progressor patients were first diagnosed with Graves' hyperthyroidism and then developed ophthalmopathy during follow-up. Trizol reagent was used to extract total RNA, and RNA quality was then checked on an Agilent 2100 Bioanalyzer.

The TCR beta CDR3 regions were amplified from RNA transcripts. The first round of RT-PCR for the TCR CDR3 was performed with the HTBI primer set and the Qiagen OneStep RT-PCR kit. Libraries were constructed in a second round of multiplex PCR, after which size selection and purification were carried out. Paired-end sequencing of the libraries was performed with 100 bp reads on an Illumina HiSeq2000. The original methods were these. Raw data were processed with SOAPnuke, discarding reads with adapters, uncalled bases, mean Phred below 15, or no exact constant-primer or identifier match. COPE v1.2.5 was used to merge high-quality paired reads, and clonotypes were defined as unique nucleotide sequences. Clonotypes were aligned to IMGT TRBV, TRBD and TRBJ reference segments using MiTCR v1.1. The analysis included only V-J combinations with a frequency above 0.0001, which together covered 98% to 99.2% of the repertoires. A TCS score was defined as the ratio of F50 (clonal expansion) to E x V (chaos), with BLOSUM62-based TCRdist applied between CDR3 peptides within each V-J. Welch's t-statistics and random forest reduced around 550 V-J features to roughly 13, which were used in a naive Bayes classifier (R e1071). Starting from the raw public reads, TCRdb applied fastp trimming at Q25, assembled clones with MiXCR and retained in-frame beta chains. Here each entry gathers all rows of one CDR3 protein and keeps the most common genes and DNA. TCRdb's processing, not the study's, gives the V and J calls here. The sample profile shows a few hundred thousand distinct CDR3 sequences; roughly 12% of them were found once. The ten largest make up 20% of the sample.

Remarks on this clonotype: Its target antigen remains unknown. No much larger clonotype is one base removed from it; base qualities were not supplied.

Sequencing was done on a sample of blood. The TCR was taken from a young man with Graves' hyperthyroidism that later progressed to Graves' ophthalmopathy. Recombination joined TRBV6-6 with TRBJ1-2; the D region possibly corresponds to TRBD1 (6 bases align). The nucleotide sequence is given as TGTGCCAGCAGTTACAGCCAGGGGCTGAACTATGGCTACACCTTC. Translated, it gives CASSYSQGLNYGYTF.